This T cell receptor beta chain was sequenced during a study of immune cell composition in non-small cell lung cancer. The sample holds a few counts of this clone. Its antigen is still unknown. The study's findings and limits: Tumour-associated clones >0.5% occurred in approximately 32% of adenocarcinomas, roughly 80% of squamous.

Germline V gene data show CDR1 as DFQATT and CDR2 as SNEGSKA (reference sequence). The germline V and J ends were trimmed by 1 base and 14 bases, with 9 bases remaining between them. This CDR3 is 11 amino acids long. Profiling relied on immunoSEQ multiplex PCR, and the TCRdb table lists in-frame clones only, not all of them. The sample gives about 7,200 clones, 60% to 75% of which show up once; about 4% is in the top ten. This chain connects TRBV20-1 to TRBJ1-6, with D hard to call. The sample taken for sequencing was lung tumor tissue. This clonotype was sampled from a human donor with non-small cell lung cancer. CDR3 in DNA: TGCAGTGCTAGAGGACAAGGAACCCTCCACTTT. It yields the protein CSARGQGTLHF.